What follows is one T cell receptor beta chain and its context. Its antigen is still unknown. This record belongs to a study of shared clonotypes between healthy human individuals. Notes on the study in general: Larger estimated richness was generally recorded for naive subsets relative to memory subsets. The donor pool, a small one, limited the genetic and exposure-history diversity represented. About 5% of naive CD4 clonotypes were common to a few donors.

TCRdb's copy holds only in-frame clones and misses some; the assay was immunoSEQ multiplex PCR. This table holds 730,000 or so clones, approximately 79% found once. The donors were adults (healthy and HIV-negative) with no recent acute infections or vaccinations. The CDR3 covers 16 residues. Germline CDR1 is LNHDA and CDR2 is SQIVND (reference sequence). V shed 5 bases, J shed 4 bases, and the junction held 12 bases outside the gene matches. The chain combines TRBV19 with TRBJ1-1; TRBD1 aligns across 8 bases. This sequence originates from a woman between 25 and 40 years old in good health. The sequencing input was memory CD4+ T cells sorted from blood. The sample's subset: CD45RA-negative fraction. CDR3 sequence (DNA): TGTGCCAGTAGTTCGAAGCACAGGGGGTTCGCCACTGAAGCTTTCTTT. This translates into CASSSKHRGFATEAFF. Supplemented by reference TRBV19 and TRBJ1-1, the full variable domain reads DGGITQSPKYLFRKEGQNVTLSCEQNLNHDAMYWYRQDPGQGLRLIYYSQIVNDFQKGDIAEGYSVSREKKESFPLTVTSAQKNPTAFYLCASSSKHRGFATEAFFGQGTRLTVV.